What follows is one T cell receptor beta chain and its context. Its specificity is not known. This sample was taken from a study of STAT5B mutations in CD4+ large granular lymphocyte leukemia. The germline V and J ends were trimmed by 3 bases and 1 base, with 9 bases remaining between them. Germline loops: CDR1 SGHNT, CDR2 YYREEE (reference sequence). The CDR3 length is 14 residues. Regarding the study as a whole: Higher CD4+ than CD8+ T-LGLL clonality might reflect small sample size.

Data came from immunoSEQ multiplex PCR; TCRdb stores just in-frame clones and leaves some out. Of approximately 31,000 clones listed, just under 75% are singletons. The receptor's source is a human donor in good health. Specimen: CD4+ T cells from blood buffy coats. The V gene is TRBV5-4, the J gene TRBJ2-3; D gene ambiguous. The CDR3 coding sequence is TGTGCCAGCAGCTCCGTGAAGCGCACAGATACGCAGTATTTT. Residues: CASSSVKRTDTQYF.